This T cell receptor (beta chain) was retrieved from a study of blood T cell repertoires in COVID-19. Clones were read by immunoSEQ multiplex PCR, and TCRdb kept only the in-frame ones, dropping some. This repertoire shows about 240,000 clones, about 80% found once; its top ten account for 1.5% to 2%. Per the germline V gene, CDR1 is SNHLY and CDR2 is FYNNEI. CDR3 length equals 12 residues. Trimming removed 3 bases at V and 5 bases at J, with 5 bases between. What was sequenced was peripheral blood. The clonotype comes from a man aged 25-45 years who had recovered from COVID-19. The chain has TRBV2 and TRBJ2-1; no clear D gene. This chain's CDR3 is CASSDSNNEQFF. CDR3 nucleotides: TGTGCCAGCAGTGATTCTAACAATGAGCAGTTCTTC.